Listed below are T cell receptor beta chains from one sample, sequenced in a study of blood T cells in healthy people across ages. TCRdb independently ran MiXCR on the 5' RACE reads; one entry per CDR3 protein. The sample consists of over a million distinct CDR3 sequences, approximately 59% of them appearing once. Input material: blood. These receptors all come from a man between 18 and 29 years old in good health. CDR3s include the opening cysteine and the closing phenylalanine or tryptophan. D genes are given only for firm matches. Where a row states a size, it is once, few, many or the class of an expanded clone; other rows omit it.

clone_size: NA
v_call: TRBV12-3/TRBV12-4
d_call: NA
j_call: TRBJ1-3
cdr3_aa: CASSRPRNTIYF
cdr3_nt: TGTGCCAGCAGCCGGCCTCGAAACACCATATATTTT

clone_size: NA
v_call: TRBV4-2
d_call: NA
j_call: TRBJ2-5
cdr3_aa: CASSQDFLSGEQYF
cdr3_nt: TGTGCCAGCAGCCAAGATTTTCTGAGTGGGGAGCAGTACTTC

clone_size: few
v_call: TRBV7-2
d_call: NA
j_call: TRBJ1-2
cdr3_aa: CASSPIGWDTANYGYTF
cdr3_nt: TGTGCCAGCAGCCCCATTGGGTGGGACACAGCTAACTATGGCTACACCTTC

clone_size: once
v_call: TRBV6-1
d_call: NA
j_call: TRBJ1-3
cdr3_aa: CASSPYGNTIYF
cdr3_nt: TGTGCCAGCTCGCCATATGGAAACACCATATATTTT

clone_size: NA
v_call: TRBV12-3/TRBV12-4
d_call: TRBD1
j_call: TRBJ1-2
cdr3_aa: CASSSRGPDGYTF
cdr3_nt: TGTGCCAGCAGTTCCAGGGGGCCGGATGGCTACACCTTC

clone_size: NA
v_call: TRBV5-5
d_call: TRBD1
j_call: TRBJ2-7
cdr3_aa: CASSLKGTVPTYEQYF
cdr3_nt: TGTGCCAGCAGCTTGAAGGGGACAGTACCGACCTACGAGCAGTACTTC

clone_size: NA
v_call: TRBV5-1
d_call: NA
j_call: TRBJ2-7
cdr3_aa: CASSVDQGKIYEQYF
cdr3_nt: TGCGCCAGCAGCGTGGACCAGGGTAAGATCTACGAGCAGTACTTC

clone_size: few
v_call: TRBV9
d_call: NA
j_call: TRBJ1-1
cdr3_aa: CASSVANTEAFF
cdr3_nt: TGTGCCAGCAGCGTAGCGAACACTGAAGCTTTCTTT

clone_size: NA
v_call: TRBV6-5
d_call: TRBD2
j_call: TRBJ2-7
cdr3_aa: CASSNSGRSYEQYF
cdr3_nt: TGTGCCAGCAGTAATAGCGGGAGATCGTACGAGCAGTACTTC

clone_size: NA
v_call: TRBV6-2/TRBV6-3
d_call: NA
j_call: TRBJ2-4
cdr3_aa: CASTKEAAKNIQYF
cdr3_nt: TGTGCCAGCACCAAGGAGGCGGCCAAAAACATTCAGTACTTC

clone_size: few
v_call: TRBV7-9
d_call: NA
j_call: TRBJ2-7
cdr3_aa: CASSHKPTYEQYF
cdr3_nt: TGTGCCAGCAGCCATAAACCGACATACGAGCAGTACTTC

clone_size: NA
v_call: TRBV12-3/TRBV12-4
d_call: NA
j_call: TRBJ2-1
cdr3_aa: CASRGANLNEKFF
cdr3_nt: TGTGCCAGCAGGGGGGCCAATTTGAATGAGAAGTTCTTC

clone_size: NA
v_call: TRBV29-1
d_call: TRBD2
j_call: TRBJ2-1
cdr3_aa: CSVEKGRGVGNEQFF
cdr3_nt: TGCAGCGTTGAAAAGGGGCGGGGGGTCGGGAATGAGCAGTTCTTC

clone_size: NA
v_call: TRBV7-2
d_call: NA
j_call: TRBJ1-6
cdr3_aa: CASSLEGTPLHF
cdr3_nt: TGTGCCAGCAGCTTAGAGGGAACACCCCTCCACTTT

clone_size: NA
v_call: TRBV5-1
d_call: NA
j_call: TRBJ2-3
cdr3_aa: CASRPHLDYRTDTQYF
cdr3_nt: TGCGCCAGCAGACCCCATCTGGACTATCGCACAGATACGCAGTATTTT

clone_size: NA
v_call: TRBV4-1
d_call: NA
j_call: TRBJ2-1
cdr3_aa: CASRGDGFREDDEQFF
cdr3_nt: TGCGCCAGCAGGGGGGACGGATTTCGAGAAGACGATGAGCAGTTCTTC

clone_size: NA
v_call: TRBV5-6
d_call: NA
j_call: TRBJ1-2
cdr3_aa: CASSPIQGTNYGYTF
cdr3_nt: TGTGCCAGCAGCCCAATACAGGGAACTAACTATGGCTACACCTTC

clone_size: NA
v_call: TRBV5-1
d_call: NA
j_call: TRBJ2-7
cdr3_aa: CASSLADVAGTFHEQYF
cdr3_nt: TGCGCCAGCAGCTTGGCCGACGTTGCAGGAACATTTCACGAGCAGTACTTC

clone_size: once
v_call: TRBV7-9
d_call: NA
j_call: TRBJ2-5
cdr3_aa: CASSLTRGREAQYF
cdr3_nt: TGTGCCAGCAGCTTAACGAGGGGGCGGGAGGCCCAGTACTTC

clone_size: few
v_call: TRBV20-1
d_call: TRBD1
j_call: TRBJ2-4
cdr3_aa: CSASRGRDIQYF
cdr3_nt: TGCAGTGCTAGCAGGGGGCGAGACATTCAGTACTTC

clone_size: NA
v_call: TRBV7-2
d_call: TRBD1
j_call: TRBJ1-6
cdr3_aa: CASSLLGTDNSPLHF
cdr3_nt: TGTGCCAGCAGCTTATTGGGGACAGATAATTCACCCCTCCACTTT

clone_size: NA
v_call: TRBV4-2
d_call: NA
j_call: TRBJ2-3
cdr3_aa: CARSQGVPSTDTQYF
cdr3_nt: TGTGCCCGCAGCCAAGGAGTACCCAGCACAGATACGCAGTATTTT

clone_size: NA
v_call: TRBV6-2/TRBV6-3
d_call: TRBD2
j_call: TRBJ2-7
cdr3_aa: CASTQLAGGFHEQYF
cdr3_nt: TGTGCCAGCACCCAACTAGCGGGGGGTTTCCATGAGCAGTACTTC

clone_size: NA
v_call: TRBV7-2
d_call: TRBD1
j_call: TRBJ2-3
cdr3_aa: CASTLAGDRGPPQDTQYF
cdr3_nt: TGTGCCAGCACCCTCGCCGGGGACAGGGGTCCTCCCCAAGATACGCAGTATTTT